One sample yielded the 23 T cell receptor beta chains listed below, sequenced in a study of blood T cells in healthy people across ages. The authors ran a second PCR of roughly 6 to 12 cycles using a sample-barcoded 5' primer and a J-beta primer mix. TCRdb analysed the 5' RACE reads with MiXCR anew, one entry per CDR3 protein. The table records roughly 800,000 distinct CDR3 sequences, around 36% of them present only once. The specimen was blood. The origin of the receptors is a young man in good health.

In its sample, this clonotype was seen a few times. This rearrangement joins TRBV13 to TRBJ2-3, with no clear D. CDR3 length: 16 amino acids. Deletions cut 1 base from V and 4 bases from J, with 15 bases between. Germline loops: CDR1 PRHDT, CDR2 FYEKMQ (reference sequence). The CDR3 sequence: CASSLESILLPDTQYF. In DNA, the CDR3 is TGTGCCAGCAGCTTAGAGAGTATCCTCCTACCAGATACGCAGTATTTT.

This clonotype was observed many times. The CDR3 sequence is CSVVSRETNEQFF. The CDR3 region has the DNA TGCAGCGTTGTAAGTAGGGAGACGAATGAGCAGTTCTTC. The chain couples TRBV29-1 to TRBJ2-1, with D possibly matching TRBD2 (5 bases). The CDR3 length is 13 residues. Germline V gene data show CDR1 as SQVTM and CDR2 as ANQGSEA. V lost 4 bases to trimming and J lost 7 bases, with 14 bases between them.

V and J are TRBV7-9 and TRBJ1-1; a possible D gene is TRBD1 (6 bases). V was trimmed by 6 bases and J by 1 base, leaving 15 bases between them. The CDR3 is 15 amino acids. Germline V gives CDR1 SEHNR, CDR2 FQNEAQ (reference sequence). The CDR3 is CASREFGGQNTEAFF. The CDR3 DNA is TGTGCCAGCAGGGAGTTCGGGGGCCAGAACACTGAAGCTTTCTTT.

As DNA, the CDR3 is TGTGCCAGCAGTGTACAGGGAGAAGGCTACACCTTC. Amino acids: CASSVQGEGYTF. The chain employs TRBV6-5 and TRBJ1-2; D possibly corresponds to TRBD1 (6 bases). This CDR3 is 12 amino acids long. The V gene's germline CDR1 is MNHEY and CDR2 SVGAGI. V dropped 5 bases and J dropped 8 bases, with 12 bases sitting between them.

This clonotype came up a few times. The gene calls are TRBV20-1 and TRBJ1-1, with 12 nucleotides matching TRBD1. The CDR3 sequence is 16 residues long. V lost 2 bases and J lost 0; bases outside the gene matches: 4. Germline CDR1 reads DFQATT; CDR2 reads SNEGSKA (reference sequence). The CDR3, as DNA: TGCAGTGCTAGACCGGGACAGGGGGCCCTGAACACTGAAGCTTTCTTT. This codes for CSARPGQGALNTEAFF.

This clonotype was seen only a few times. Being one base from a much bigger clone, this may be a read error. CDR3 residues: CSVGRGLLYEQYF. The CDR3 coding sequence is TGCAGCGTTGGACGGGGCCTTCTCTACGAGCAGTACTTC. This chain links TRBV29-1 with TRBJ2-5; D is possibly TRBD1 or TRBD2 (5 bases each). The J call is doubtful: the DNA matches TRBJ2-7 better. The CDR3 loop spans 13 amino acids. CDR1 is SQVTM, CDR2 ANQGSEA, per germline.

The chain combines TRBV12-3 or TRBV12-4 with TRBJ2-5, with 9 nucleotides matching TRBD2. V lost 2 bases, J lost 1 base, and 8 bases stayed unmatched. The CDR3 has 17 amino acids. The CDR3 spells CASSLRGLAEAQETQYF. The DNA for the CDR3 is TGTGCCAGCAGTTTACGGGGACTAGCTGAGGCCCAAGAGACCCAGTACTTC.

As regards this clonotype: A read error may be the cause here, since a much bigger clone is one base away. V and J are TRBV20-1 and TRBJ1-2; D remains ambiguous. V lost 5 bases to trimming and J lost 5 bases, with 18 bases between them. Germline V CDR1 and CDR2: DFQATT, SNEGSKA (reference sequence). CDR3 size: 14 residues. CDR3 residues: CSALSYGTKYGYTF. The CDR3 coding sequence is TGCAGTGCTTTAAGCTACGGCACGAAATATGGCTACACCTTC.

The CDR3 reads CAIGGRADNEQYF. The CDR3 nucleotides are TGTGCGATCGGGGGCAGGGCCGACAATGAGCAGTACTTC. The rearrangement uses TRBV10-3 and TRBJ2-5, with D perhaps assigned TRBD1 or TRBD2 (6 bases each). This CDR3 comprises 13 residues. CDR1 is ENHRY, CDR2 SYGVKD, per germline.

This clonotype occurred a few times. This chain uses TRBV7-9 with TRBJ2-3; D possibly uses TRBD1 or TRBD2 (5 bases each). V lost 5 bases to trimming and J lost 1 base, with 10 bases between them. The length of the CDR3 is 14 residues. Per the germline V gene, CDR1 is SEHNR and CDR2 is FQNEAQ (reference sequence). Here the CDR3 reads CASSTVGGTDTQYF. The CDR3 region has the DNA TGTGCCAGCAGCACGGTGGGGGGCACAGATACGCAGTATTTT.

The genes are TRBV20-1 and TRBJ2-5; TRBD2 matches at 11 bases. The junction had 4 bases not matched to a gene; V was cut back by 0 bases and J by 1 base. The CDR3 extends over 16 amino acids. Germline CDR1 is DFQATT and CDR2 is SNEGSKA (reference sequence). CDR3 nucleotide sequence: TGCAGTGCTAGAGATTTTACTAGCGGGGGCCAAGAGACCCAGTACTTC. It encodes CSARDFTSGGQETQYF.

The genes are TRBV4-1 and TRBJ1-1; no reliable D call. This CDR3 region has 16 residues. V was cut by 0 bases and J by 0 bases, with 11 bases left in between. Germline V gene sequence: CDR1 MGHRA, CDR2 YSYEKL. The CDR3: CASSQDKEILNTEAFF. In nucleotides, the CDR3 is TGCGCCAGCAGCCAAGATAAGGAGATCCTGAACACTGAAGCTTTCTTT.

Here the CDR3 DNA reads TGCAGTGCTAGACCCCAGGGAGGACGGGCCCAGTACTTC. It specifies CSARPQGGRAQYF. V and J are TRBV20-1 and TRBJ2-5; TRBD2 is a possible D gene (6 bases). The germline V and J ends were trimmed by 2 bases and 9 bases, with 16 bases remaining between them. The CDR3 is made up of 13 amino acids. From germline, CDR1 is DFQATT and CDR2 SNEGSKA (reference sequence).

Points on this clonotype: A much larger clone lies a single base off, so this may be a read error. V is TRBV7-2 and J is TRBJ2-3; tentatively, D is TRBD2 (5 bases). V was clipped by 5 bases and J by 4 bases, with 13 bases between them. Germline CDR1 is SGHTA and CDR2 is FQGNSA. The CDR3 is 14 amino acids. The CDR3 sequence: CASSHAGLPDTQYF. DNA for the CDR3: TGTGCCAGCAGCCACGCCGGACTTCCAGATACGCAGTATTTT.

The chain combines TRBV5-1 with TRBJ1-1, with D maybe TRBD1 (6 bases). V was clipped by 6 bases and J by 5 bases, with 20 bases between them. Germline lookup yields CDR1 SGHRS and CDR2 YFSETQ. CDR3 length: 15 amino acids. The CDR3 loop reads CASTLNREVGTEAFF. The CDR3 DNA is TGCGCCAGCACCCTGAACAGGGAAGTGGGAACTGAAGCTTTCTTT.

This clonotype was counted many times. V is TRBV20-1 and J is TRBJ2-1; 12 nucleotides match TRBD2. Germline V CDR1 and CDR2: DFQATT, SNEGSKA (reference sequence). Trimming removed 3 bases from V and 4 bases from J; junction bases left unmatched: 4. This CDR3 has 15 amino acids. This CDR3 reads CSASYGTSGYNEQFF. Written as DNA, the CDR3 is TGCAGTGCTAGTTACGGGACTAGCGGGTACAATGAGCAGTTCTTC.

The gene calls are TRBV29-1 and TRBJ2-1, with D perhaps TRBD1 or TRBD2 (5 bases each). Trimming shortened V by 4 bases and J by 9 bases, and 19 bases separated the two germline ends. The CDR3 has 14 residues. The germline CDR1 and CDR2 sequences are SQVTM and ANQGSEA. The CDR3 DNA sequence: TGCAGCGTTGTCGAGAAGGCAGGGAGCGGTGAGCAGTTCTTC. Protein sequence: CSVVEKAGSGEQFF.

This chain uses TRBV6-5 with TRBJ2-3; TRBD2 aligns across 7 bases. Germline loops: CDR1 MNHEY, CDR2 SVGAGI. The length of the CDR3 is 13 residues. V shed 4 bases and J 5 bases; nucleotides not matched to a gene: 3. CDR3: CASSSGGGDTQYF. The CDR3 nucleotides are TGTGCCAGCAGTTCGGGGGGTGGAGATACGCAGTATTTT.

This chain joins TRBV5-1 and TRBJ2-7; D could derive from TRBD1 or TRBD2 (5 bases each). This CDR3 contains 14 residues. From germline, CDR1 is SGHRS and CDR2 YFSETQ. Trimming took off 4 bases at V and 0 bases at J, with 11 bases between the two ends. For the CDR3, the DNA is TGCGCCAGCAGCAGGTGGGACCTCTCCTACGAGCAGTACTTC. The encoded protein is CASSRWDLSYEQYF.

The chain is built from TRBV5-1 and TRBJ2-7; possible D gene TRBD2, 5 bases. CDR3 length: 14 amino acids. CDR1 SGHRS and CDR2 YFSETQ come from the germline V gene. V was cut by 3 bases and J by 7 bases, with 17 bases left in between. The chain's CDR3 is CASSSLRGSAEQYF. CDR3 bases: TGCGCCAGCAGCTCCCTACGTGGGAGCGCTGAGCAGTACTTC.

CDR3 protein: CASSRQGHQPQHF. The CDR3 bases are TGTGCCAGCAGCCGACAGGGGCATCAGCCCCAGCATTTT. The chain combines TRBV7-2 with TRBJ1-5, with 8 bases that match TRBD1. The ends lost 5 bases at V and 5 bases at J; junction bases unmatched: 2. Germline values: CDR1 SGHTA, CDR2 FQGNSA. The CDR3 runs to 13 residues. Complete variable domain (other parts from reference TRBV7-2 and TRBJ1-5): GAGVSQSPSNKVTEKGKDVELRCDPISGHTALYWYRQSLGQGLEFLIYFQGNSAPDKSGLPSDRFSAERTGGSVSTLTIQRTQQEDSAVYLCASSRQGHQPQHFGDGTRLSIL.

The chain uses TRBV19 and TRBJ2-1, with 7 bases identical to TRBD1. Germline V gene sequence: CDR1 LNHDA, CDR2 SQIVND (reference sequence). The V gene end was trimmed by 2 bases and the J gene end by 0 bases; junction bases not matched to a gene: 13. This CDR3 spans 19 amino acids. CDR3 bases: TGTGCCAGTAGTATATTTCCCCGGACAGGCTTGAGCTCCTACAATGAGCAGTTCTTC. This gives the protein CASSIFPRTGLSSYNEQFF.

The chain is built from TRBV4-3 and TRBJ2-4; 8 nucleotides line up with TRBD2. The germline gives CDR1 LGHNA, CDR2 YSLEER. With 0 bases clipped from V and 0 bases from J, the junction kept 13 bases outside the gene matches. The CDR3 runs to 20 residues. The CDR3 bases are TGCGCCAGCAGCCAAGAATTAGCGGGATCCACTTTAGCAGCCAAAAACATTCAGTACTTC. Translation gives CASSQELAGSTLAAKNIQYF.